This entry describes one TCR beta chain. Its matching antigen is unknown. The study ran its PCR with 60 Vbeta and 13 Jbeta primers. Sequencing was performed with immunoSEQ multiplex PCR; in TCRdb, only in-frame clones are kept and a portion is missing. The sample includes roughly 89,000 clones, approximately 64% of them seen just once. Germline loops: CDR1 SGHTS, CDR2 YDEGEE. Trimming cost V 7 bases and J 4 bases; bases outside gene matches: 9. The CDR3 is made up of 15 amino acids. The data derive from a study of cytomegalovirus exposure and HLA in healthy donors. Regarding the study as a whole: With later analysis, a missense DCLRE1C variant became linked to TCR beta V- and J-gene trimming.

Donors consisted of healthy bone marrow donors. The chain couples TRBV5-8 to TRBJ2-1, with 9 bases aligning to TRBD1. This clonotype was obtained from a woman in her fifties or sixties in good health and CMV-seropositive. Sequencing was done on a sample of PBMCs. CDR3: CASSSRGQGYNEQFF. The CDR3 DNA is TGTGCCAGCTCCAGCCGGGGACAGGGATACAATGAGCAGTTCTTC.